This T cell receptor beta chain was profiled in a study of blood T cell repertoires in COVID-19 (dated by TCRdb to about 2020). The study in broad terms: The collaborator samples originated in the United States, Italy and Spain and spanned the acute and convalescent phases of COVID-19. Where available, HLA class I and class II types were taken from metadata supplied by the sample provider and were not determined by assay-based typing. The dataset comprised deeply sampled blood TCRbeta repertoires from subjects exposed to, actively infected with, or recovered from COVID-19. The prospective study material was composed of cDNA or gDNA derived from T cells, B-cell-depleted T cells, or PBMCs. The repertoires were released in a freely available public database meant as a resource for research on the immune response to SARS-CoV-2. The sample metadata nearly always contained a de-identified subject ID, COVID-19 status, age in years and sex. The samples were drawn from two sources: the first 160 participants of the ongoing ImmuneRACE study, and over 1,000 subjects contributed by 6 global collaborators.

Study-wide conclusions, independent of this receptor: Clinical and demographic metadata were provided uncurated, with the amount varying by source and participant.

Turning to this clone: Its binding antigen is unknown. One base away there is no much larger clone; base qualities are not given.

TCRbeta CDR3 regions were amplified from genomic DNA by means of the immunoSEQ Assay, a bias-controlled multiplex PCR. The authors processed their data as follows. The number of nucleated cells in each sample was estimated by amplification of reference gene primers within the assay. To quantify the absolute abundance of each unique TCRbeta CDR3 rearrangement, sequence reads were collapsed and filtered. For each sample, productive Simpson clonality was calculated as the square root of Simpson's diversity index over productive rearrangements. As stored in TCRdb, this immuneACCESS dataset retains in-frame rearrangements with V and J assigned. A fraction of the clones does not appear; measured against another copy, unresolved V genes explain less than half of the discrepancy, and the remainder lacks a known reason. V and J calls and clone size are given by that table; D and trimming were obtained from the DNA. For this sample the table gives more than 150,000 clones, of which 80% to 90% were detected only once. 9.8% of the sample is taken by the ten largest.

The collaborating institutions used their own protocols to collect whole blood in K2EDTA tubes. For TCRbeta analysis, collaborators shipped samples in one of three forms: frozen whole blood, isolated PBMCs, or DNA extracted from either of those sample types. Source material: peripheral blood. The TCR sequence derives from a woman aged 50 to 60 with acute or convalescent COVID-19.

CDR3 region: CATKISPEYWNEQFF. The DNA sequence is given as TGTGCCACCAAAATATCCCCCGAGTATTGGAATGAGCAGTTCTTC. Recombination joined TRBV19 with TRBJ2-1; no D gene is confidently identified. Measured from the cysteine to the phenylalanine, the CDR3 is 15 residues long. Of all the DNA, just the CDR3 is kept, 45 bases in frame from base 1. Trimming at the junction amounts to 10 bases on V and 7 bases on J, and the germline ends lie 23 bases apart. Taken from the germline V gene (reference sequence), the CDR1 and CDR2 loops are LNHDA and SQIVND.